This T cell receptor beta chain was captured by sequencing in a study of human T cells and chemical hapten exposure. Trimming removed 3 bases at V and 0 bases at J, with 3 bases between. The CDR3 contains 14 residues. The V gene's germline CDR1 is MNHEY and CDR2 SVGEGT. A single record per CDR3 protein comes from TCRdb applying MiXCR to the RACE reads. The sample holds 190,000 or so distinct CDR3 sequences, about 31% seen once. Specified time point: pre-sensitization, week 0. As for treatment: therapeutic diphenylcyclopropenone sensitization with weekly scalp DPC. This clonotype was observed a handful of times.

This TCR came from a woman aged 25 to 39 with alopecia areata. Some clones in this sample may be carry-over from other donors' samples. V and J are TRBV6-2 or TRBV6-3 and TRBJ2-6, with D unclear. The starting material was whole blood, obtained in connection with sensitization to the hapten diphenylcyclopropenone (DPC). The CDR3 bases are TGTGCCAGCAGTTATCACTCTGGGGCCAACGTCCTGACTTTC. Translated, it gives CASSYHSGANVLTF.